This is a list of T cell receptor beta chains from one sample in a study of blood T cell repertoires in COVID-19. Some clones are missing from TCRdb's copy, which holds only in-frame ones; the method was immunoSEQ multiplex PCR. The sample lists 98,000 or so clones, around 90% seen once, with around 5.8% in the top ten. Sequenced sample: peripheral blood. The receptors come from a human donor in a cohort sampled during active COVID-19. The conserved cysteine and the conserved F or W are not part of the CDR3 here.

v_gene	j_gene	len	CDR3aa
TRBV28	TRBJ1-2	11	ASRNDRVGGYT
TRBV2	TRBJ1-4	13	ASRQGTGVGEKLF
TRBV11-3	TRBJ2-2	12	ASSPSTGSGELF
TRBV30	TRBJ2-1	12	AWSVAGGGNEQF
TRBV6-5	TRBJ2-1	13	ASGERGSSYNEQF
TRBV4-2	TRBJ1-6	16	ASSHPNFGESDNSPLH
TRBV6-2/TRBV6-3	TRBJ2-3	13	ASSYGRGATDTQY
TRBV11-1	TRBJ2-3	12	AGSSAGVTDTQY
TRBV7-4	TRBJ2-5	13	ASSIRDRGEETQY
TRBV27	TRBJ1-1	13	ASTLSGGGGTEAF
TRBV14	TRBJ2-2	14	ASSQVSSGNVGELF
TRBV11-2	TRBJ1-1	13	ASSPLYQKNTEAF
TRBV19	TRBJ2-7	13	ASSGSQGSSYEQY